The clone carrying this T cell receptor beta chain was recorded a few times. No antigen is known for it. The data were taken from a study of T cell repertoires in cytomegalovirus infection. On the study more broadly: The study used recently identified HLA-C-restricted and well-studied HLA-B-restricted CMV epitopes. The public TCR beta signatures pointed to both CMV infection and matching HLA type. Notes on the study in general: Using cumulative public TCR beta family frequency, the authors identified those who carried CMV together with the relevant HLA. It was HLA-C-restricted CMV-specific TCR beta clonotypes that dominated the response ex vivo.

The germline CDR1 and CDR2 sequences are MGHRA and YSYEKL. Trimming took off 0 bases at V and 2 bases at J, with 10 bases between the two ends. The CDR3 extends over 16 amino acids. Via MiXCR, TCRdb re-called the reads, giving one row per CDR3 protein. The sample records more than 300,000 distinct CDR3 sequences, approximately 35% being singletons. V and J are TRBV4-1 and TRBJ2-2; D is perhaps TRBD2 (6 bases). The specimen was cultured PBMCs, collected from culture after CMV antigen stimulation. The clonotype comes from a human donor in good health (CMV status not recorded). Some clones in this sample may be carry-over from other donors' samples. CDR3 DNA: TGCGCCAGCAGCCAAGAGTTAGCGGCTAACACCGGGGAGCTGTTTTTT. It is translated as CASSQELAANTGELFF.